This section outlines one T cell receptor beta chain sequence together with its context. Its antigen is currently unknown. This CDR3 contains 15 residues. With V trimmed by 2 bases and J by 2 bases, 3 bases remained unmatched. Germline lookup yields CDR1 SGDLS and CDR2 YYNGEE. This sample was included in a study of OX40 agonist ivuxolimab in advanced cancers. Study at large: In this cohort, patients received ivuxolimab, an agonistic anti-OX40 (CD134) antibody. Participants averaged approximately 65 years of age (range 23 to 79) and were around 80% male. Allowance was made for prior anti-PD-1, anti-PD-L1 or anti-CTLA-4 therapy, and roughly 39% had some. General study points: CD8+ T cells were the subset that, on average, had more expanded clones than CD4+.

This table comes from immunoSEQ multiplex PCR, and its TCRdb copy is limited to in-frame clones, with some not included. The sample carries some 16,000 clones, roughly 81% recorded once. The sequenced sample was CD4+ or CD8+ T cells sorted from blood, obtained in a trial of the OX40 agonist ivuxolimab. The clonotype comes from an adult with an advanced solid tumor such as melanoma, head and neck, liver or kidney cancer. This rearrangement joins TRBV9 to TRBJ2-1, with 8 bases lining up with TRBD1. The CDR3: CASSVTGGTYNEQFF. The CDR3 bases are TGTGCCAGCAGCGTCACAGGGGGGACCTACAATGAGCAGTTCTTC.